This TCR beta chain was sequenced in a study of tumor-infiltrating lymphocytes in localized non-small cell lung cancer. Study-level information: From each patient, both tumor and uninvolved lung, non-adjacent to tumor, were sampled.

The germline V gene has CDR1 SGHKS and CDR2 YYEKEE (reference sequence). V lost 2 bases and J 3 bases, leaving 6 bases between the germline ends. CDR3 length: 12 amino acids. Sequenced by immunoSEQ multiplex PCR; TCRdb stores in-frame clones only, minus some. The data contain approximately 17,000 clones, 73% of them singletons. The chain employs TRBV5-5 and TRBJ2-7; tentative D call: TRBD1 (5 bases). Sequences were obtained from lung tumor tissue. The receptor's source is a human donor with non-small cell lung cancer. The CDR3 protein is CASSFDSYEQYF. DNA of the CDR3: TGTGCCAGCAGCTTCGACAGCTACGAGCAGTACTTC.